These 2 T cell receptor beta chains were all obtained from the same sample, sequenced in a study of T cells after yellow fever vaccination (dated by TCRdb to between 2018 and 2020). Receptors were amplified or captured by 5' RACE. Sequencing was performed on an Illumina NovaSeq 6000. TCRdb trimmed the raw reads at Q25, called clones with MiXCR and kept productive beta chains. Entries that share a CDR3 protein sequence are merged under the most common genes and DNA. The sample contains 350,000 to 450,000 distinct CDR3 sequences, around 20% of them found a single time. The biggest ten clones account for 15% to 20% of the sample. This specimen's treatment or condition label, interpreted: live attenuated yellow fever vaccine strain. The sequencing here drew on PBMCs, taken before the yellow fever booster vaccination. These receptors were taken from a man aged 18 to 29 who received the YFV17D yellow fever vaccine.

The chain couples TRBV4-1 to TRBJ2-1; TRBD1 agrees at 8 bases. V lost 4 bases and J lost 2; bases outside the gene matches: 7. CDR3 length: 16 amino acids. CDR1 and CDR2 from the germline V gene are MGHRA and YSYEKL. This CDR3 reads CASSLERTGTYNEQFF. The CDR3 region has the DNA TGCGCCAGCAGCCTGGAGAGGACAGGGACCTACAATGAGCAGTTCTTC.

The J gene is TRBJ2-3, the V gene TRBV12-3 or TRBV12-4; D unresolved. This CDR3 has 12 amino acids. V was cut by 7 bases and J by 4 bases, with 9 bases left in between. The CDR3 DNA sequence: TGTGCCAGCACCTCTCGGGCAGATACGCAGTATTTT. Its protein is CASTSRADTQYF.